This TCR beta chain was captured in a study of shared T cell receptors in the human thymus. This CDR3 spans 14 amino acids. Germline V lookup: CDR1 ENHRY, CDR2 SYGVKD. Trimming stripped 0 bases from V and 2 bases from J, with 8 bases between. This clone occurred once. Other DNA sequences in the same sample also yield this CDR3. Clones were read by immunoSEQ multiplex PCR, and TCRdb kept only the in-frame ones, dropping some. The sample has hundreds of thousands of clones, 70% to 80% seen once; the top ten hold 0.013%. These data were also filed under a second study, of human thymus T cells. That source adds: Within thymic and blood repertoires, V and J gene usage appeared to be biased.

This receptor was identified in a boy under two years old with a congenital heart defect. This chain links TRBV10-3 with TRBJ2-7, with a tentative D call TRBD2 (6 bases). The specimen was thymocytes. CDR3 in DNA: TGTGCCATCAGTGAGTCGACGGGGGCCTACGAGCAGTACTTC. The encoded protein is CAISESTGAYEQYF.